Here is one T cell receptor (beta chain) with its context. Its antigen is as yet unknown. This sample stems from a study of a mutant IDH1 vaccine in newly diagnosed glioma. The overall study: Vaccinations were initiated 4-6 weeks following radiotherapy alone, or were given together with temozolomide cycles. Pretreatment consisted of radiotherapy, temozolomide, or both, with most receiving both.

After removal of 5 bases from V and 2 bases from J, the junction contained 9 bases not matched to a gene. This CDR3 has 16 amino acids. Germline CDR1 is SGHTA and CDR2 is FQGNSA. This table comes from immunoSEQ multiplex PCR, and its TCRdb copy is limited to in-frame clones, with some not included. The sample contains roughly 35,000 clones, 60% to 85% of which appear only once. Time point indicated: week 47, end of study. Doses consisted of 300 ug of mutant IDH1 20-mer peptide each, paired with topical imiquimod. Scheduled for weeks 1, 3, 5, 7, 11, 15, 19 and 23, eight vaccinations were given to patients. Those who donated had recent WHO grade 3 or 4 IDH1-mutant, ATRX-lost astrocytomas.

The source of this sequence is a man aged 35 to 55 with glioma. This specimen consisted of PBMCs, obtained from a glioma patient whose treatment included an IDH1 peptide vaccine. The V call is TRBV7-2, the J call TRBJ1-5; TRBD1 aligns across 7 bases. CDR3 DNA: TGTGCCAGCAGCGTAAGACAGGGCTCGGGCAATCAGCCCCAGCATTTT. Translating it yields CASSVRQGSGNQPQHF.